One and the same sample provided the 21 T cell receptor beta chains below, sequenced in a study of PD-L1 blockade in urothelial cancer. Clones were read by immunoSEQ multiplex PCR, and TCRdb kept only the in-frame ones, dropping some. The data show about 38,000 clones, around four fifths seen once. Time point specified: pretreatment peripheral blood. Sample: PBMCs, taken around atezolizumab (anti-PD-L1) treatment. These receptors were collected from a man older than 75 with urothelial cancer.

This chain uses TRBV30 with TRBJ1-2, with 9 bases identical to TRBD1. CDR3 length: 14 residues. J gave up 8 bases and V 2 bases, and 9 bases lay outside the gene matches. Germline V gives CDR1 GTSNPN, CDR2 SVGIG (reference sequence). CDR3 region: CAWSSGTGNQGYTF. The CDR3, as DNA: TGTGCCTGGAGTTCCGGGACAGGGAATCAGGGCTACACCTTC. The entire variable domain, with the rest obtained from reference TRBV30 and TRBJ1-2, is as follows: SQTIHQWPATLVQPVGSPLSLECTVEGTSNPNLYWYRQAAGRGLQLLFYSVGIGQISSEVPQNLSASRPQDRQFILSSKKLLLSDSGFYLCAWSSGTGNQGYTFGSGTRLTVV.

This clone has just a few counts. The chain carries TRBV19 and TRBJ1-1; D might be TRBD1 (6 bases). Trimming left V 6 bases short and J 11 bases short, with 19 bases between. The CDR3 has 13 amino acids. Germline CDR1 reads LNHDA; CDR2 reads SQIVND (reference sequence). This CDR3 is CASRFAGASVAFF. The DNA for the CDR3 is TGTGCCAGTAGATTTGCGGGGGCGTCAGTGGCTTTCTTT.

This rearrangement joins TRBV28 to TRBJ1-4, with 7 bases matching TRBD1. Trimming at V came to 5 bases and at J to 3 bases, leaving 18 bases not matched to a gene. The CDR3 runs 19 residues. Germline assignment: CDR1 MDHEN and CDR2 SYDVKM. This chain's CDR3 is CASSPLRDSLSGANEKLFF. The CDR3 DNA sequence: TGTGCCAGCAGTCCACTCCGGGACAGCCTCTCCGGGGCTAATGAAAAACTGTTTTTT.

This rearrangement joins TRBV19 to TRBJ2-7; a weak D match, TRBD1 (6 bases). Trimming removed 7 bases at V and 2 bases at J, with 18 bases between. This CDR3 has 15 residues. Germline V lookup: CDR1 LNHDA, CDR2 SQIVND (reference sequence). Here the CDR3 reads CASTQSGTLPYEQYF. In DNA form, the CDR3 reads TGTGCCAGTACACAATCCGGGACACTCCCCTACGAGCAGTACTTC. Filled out from reference TRBV19 and TRBJ2-7, the complete variable domain reads DGGITQSPKYLFRKEGQNVTLSCEQNLNHDAMYWYRQDPGQGLRLIYYSQIVNDFQKGDIAEGYSVSREKKESFPLTVTSAQKNPTAFYLCASTQSGTLPYEQYFGPGTRLTVT.

The chain combines TRBV13 with TRBJ1-4; unclear D gene. V lost 1 base and J 8 bases, leaving 14 bases between the germline ends. The germline CDR1 and CDR2 sequences are PRHDT and FYEKMQ (reference sequence). The CDR3 length is 15 residues. In DNA, the CDR3 is TGTGCCAGCAGCTTAGCCGGCATAAGCGTAGAAAAACTGTTTTTT. Translating it yields CASSLAGISVEKLFF. Full variable domain (outside the CDR3, taken from reference TRBV13 and TRBJ1-4): AAGVIQSPRHLIKEKRETATLKCYPIPRHDTVYWYQQGPGQDPQFLISFYEKMQSDKGSIPDRFSAQQFSDYHSELNMSSLELGDSALYFCASSLAGISVEKLFFGSGTQLSVL.

This chain uses TRBV18 with TRBJ2-7; 11 bases align to TRBD2. Germline V lookup: CDR1 KGHSH, CDR2 LQKENI. J lost 4 bases, V lost 2 bases, and 4 bases had no gene match. This CDR3 comprises 15 residues. CDR3 in amino acids: CASSPLLAGVYEQYF. The CDR3 DNA is TGTGCCAGCTCACCATTACTAGCGGGAGTATACGAGCAGTACTTC.

The chain carries TRBV7-2 and TRBJ1-2, with TRBD1 as a possible D gene (5 bases). Trimming shortened V by 0 bases and J by 3 bases, and 20 bases separated the two germline ends. Germline CDR1 is SGHTA and CDR2 is FQGNSA. This CDR3 is built from 18 residues. In nucleotides, the CDR3 is TGTGCCAGCAGCTTAGCACAGCAGGGAATACGATCATACTATGGCTACACCTTC. Amino acid sequence: CASSLAQQGIRSYYGYTF. The whole variable domain, filled in from reference TRBV7-2 and TRBJ1-2, reads GAGVSQSPSNKVTEKGKDVELRCDPISGHTALYWYRQSLGQGLEFLIYFQGNSAPDKSGLPSDRFSAERTGGSVSTLTIQRTQQEDSAVYLCASSLAQQGIRSYYGYTFGSGTRLTVV.

The V and J genes are TRBV2 and TRBJ2-2, with D hard to call. The CDR3 consists of 15 residues. V was cut by 1 base and J by 1 base, with 7 bases left in between. The germline CDR1 and CDR2 sequences are SNHLY and FYNNEI. DNA for the CDR3: TGTGCCAGCAGTGAAGGGGCAGGGAACACCGGGGAGCTGTTTTTT. It translates to CASSEGAGNTGELFF.

The chain carries TRBV11-2 and TRBJ2-5, with 8 bases fitting TRBD2. CDR3 length: 16 amino acids. V shed 4 bases and J 4 bases; nucleotides not matched to a gene: 11. CDR1 is SGHAT and CDR2 is FQNNGV in the germline V gene. The CDR3 DNA is TGTGCCAGCAGCTCCTCCCCAGCGGGAGTTCTAGAGACCCAGTACTTC. This translates into CASSSSPAGVLETQYF.

V gene TRBV5-4 combines with J gene TRBJ2-7; 12 bases map to TRBD2. The CDR3 spans 16 residues. J lost 4 bases, V lost 1 base, and 6 bases had no gene match. Per the germline V gene, CDR1 is SGHNT and CDR2 is YYREEE (reference sequence). The DNA for the CDR3 is TGTGCCAGCAGCTTGCGGGGACTAGCGGGTCCTTACGAGCAGTACTTC. Protein product: CASSLRGLAGPYEQYF.

The chain carries TRBV6-1 and TRBJ2-1, with TRBD2 matching 12 bases. This CDR3 contains 15 residues. V shed 2 bases and J 8 bases; nucleotides not matched to a gene: 4. The V gene's germline CDR1 is MNHNS and CDR2 SASEGT. The CDR3 nucleotides read TGTGCCAGCAGTGAACTAGCGGGAGGGTTACATGAGCAGTTCTTC. It is translated as CASSELAGGLHEQFF.

V gene TRBV18 combines with J gene TRBJ1-3; 7 bases line up with TRBD1. Losses at the gene ends were 6 bases for V and 0 bases for J; bases not matched to a gene: 8. CDR3 length: 16 residues. Per the germline V gene, CDR1 is KGHSH and CDR2 is LQKENI. CDR3 nucleotide sequence: TGTGCCAGCTCGGGTAGGGACAGCATCTCTGGAAACACCATATATTTT. Translated: CASSGRDSISGNTIYF. The complete variable domain, with remaining parts taken from reference TRBV18 and TRBJ1-3, reads NAGVMQNPRHLVRRRGQEARLRCSPMKGHSHVYWYRQLPEEGLKFMVYLQKENIIDESGMPKERFSAEFPKEGPSILRIQQVVRGDSAAYFCASSGRDSISGNTIYFGEGSWLTVV.

The V call is TRBV19, the J call TRBJ2-3, with D tentatively TRBD2 (5 bases). Between the trimmed V and J ends, which lost 6 bases and 0 bases, there was a span of 19 bases. CDR3 length equals 17 residues. Looked up from germline, CDR1 is LNHDA and CDR2 is SQIVND (reference sequence). The CDR3 spells CASSFTRGVTSTDTQYF. CDR3 in DNA: TGTGCCAGTAGCTTCACTCGGGGAGTTACTAGCACAGATACGCAGTATTTT.

In its sample, this clone was seen once. The CDR3 sequence: CASTGNTEAFF. For the CDR3, the DNA is TGTGCCAGCACGGGGAACACTGAAGCTTTCTTT. This sequence joins TRBV28 and TRBJ1-1; D is undetermined. From germline, CDR1 is MDHEN and CDR2 SYDVKM. V lost 7 bases and J lost 1, with 4 bases in between. The CDR3 is made up of 11 amino acids.

The V gene is TRBV30, the J gene TRBJ2-2; 7 bases fit TRBD2. The CDR3 is 16 residues long. J lost 1 base, V lost 3 bases, and 8 bases had no gene match. CDR1 is GTSNPN, CDR2 SVGIG, per germline (reference sequence). CDR3 residues: CAWRGRAGENTGELFF. CDR3 coding DNA: TGTGCCTGGAGGGGGAGGGCGGGAGAGAACACCGGGGAGCTGTTTTTT.

The genes are TRBV28 and TRBJ2-4, with 8 nucleotides matching TRBD2. Per germline, CDR1 MDHEN and CDR2 SYDVKM. The ends lost 8 bases at V and 4 bases at J; junction bases unmatched: 10. This CDR3 contains 15 residues. The CDR3 DNA reads as TGTGCCAGCTCGAGGACCTTAGCGGGGAAAAACATTCAGTACTTC. This gives the protein CASSRTLAGKNIQYF.

This chain connects TRBV2 to TRBJ2-7, with D possibly TRBD2 on 5 matching bases. V was cut by 4 bases and J by 0 bases, with 16 bases left in between. Per germline, CDR1 SNHLY and CDR2 FYNNEI. This CDR3 is built from 16 residues. The CDR3 nucleotides are TGTGCCAGCAGTGCATACCGGGGAGTATACTCCTACGAGCAGTACTTC. Translated: CASSAYRGVYSYEQYF.

This clone was observed once. The chain joins TRBV10-1 to TRBJ1-1; TRBD1 might be the D (5 bases). The germline CDR1 and CDR2 sequences are WNHNN and SYGVQD (reference sequence). The CDR3 covers 11 residues. The V end was cut by 6 bases, the J end by 8 bases, with 10 bases between. CDR3 in DNA: TGCGCCAGCAGCGGGACTGACGAAGCTTTCTTT. It specifies CASSGTDEAFF.

The chain uses TRBV11-2 and TRBJ2-7; a possible D gene is TRBD1 (8 bases). CDR1 and CDR2 (germline): SGHAT, FQNNGV. There are 15 residues in the CDR3. The V end was cut by 6 bases, the J end by 3 bases, with 18 bases between. The DNA of the CDR3 is TGTGCCAGCAGTGGACAGGGACTAACGTTCTACGAGCAGTACTTC. Translation: CASSGQGLTFYEQYF.

This sequence joins TRBV6-1 and TRBJ2-1; a weak D match, TRBD2 (5 bases). The CDR3 runs 13 residues. Trimming removed 6 bases from V and 6 bases from J, with 12 bases in between. Germline V gene data show CDR1 as MNHNS and CDR2 as SASEGT. The CDR3: CASRFRERNEQFF. In DNA form, the CDR3 reads TGTGCCAGCAGGTTCCGGGAACGCAATGAGCAGTTCTTC.

The chain joins TRBV4-1 to TRBJ1-6; D possibly corresponds to TRBD1 (6 bases). The germline CDR1 and CDR2 sequences are MGHRA and YSYEKL. V lost 1 base and J 10 bases, leaving 17 bases between the germline ends. The CDR3 spans 16 residues. CDR3: CASSQAVQGRKSPLHF. Here the CDR3 DNA reads TGCGCCAGCAGCCAAGCAGTACAGGGTAGAAAGTCACCCCTCCACTTT.